This TCR beta chain was captured by sequencing in a study of blood T cells in healthy people across ages. Study-level results: It was held that the diversity estimates obtained from one million T cells were underestimates. Compared with aged donors, long-lived donors showed fewer expanded clones, suggesting selection.

Together with a sample-barcoded 5' primer, a J-beta primer mix was included in a second PCR lasting about 7 to 11 cycles. One entry per CDR3 protein results from TCRdb running MiXCR on the 5' RACE reads. The repertoire holds 700,000 or so distinct CDR3 sequences, with approximately 40% as singletons. A remark on this clonotype: The antigen is unknown.

Trimming at V came to 2 bases and at J to 7 bases, leaving 7 bases not matched to a gene. The germline V gene has CDR1 DFQATT and CDR2 SNEGSKA (reference sequence). The CDR3 extends over 14 amino acids. This receptor was taken from a man older than 75 in good health. The chain uses TRBV20-1 and TRBJ2-1; TRBD1 agrees at 8 bases. Sequenced input: blood. The CDR3 spells CSARRQGAKNEQFF. Here the CDR3 DNA reads TGCAGTGCTAGACGGCAGGGGGCGAAAAATGAGCAGTTCTTC.